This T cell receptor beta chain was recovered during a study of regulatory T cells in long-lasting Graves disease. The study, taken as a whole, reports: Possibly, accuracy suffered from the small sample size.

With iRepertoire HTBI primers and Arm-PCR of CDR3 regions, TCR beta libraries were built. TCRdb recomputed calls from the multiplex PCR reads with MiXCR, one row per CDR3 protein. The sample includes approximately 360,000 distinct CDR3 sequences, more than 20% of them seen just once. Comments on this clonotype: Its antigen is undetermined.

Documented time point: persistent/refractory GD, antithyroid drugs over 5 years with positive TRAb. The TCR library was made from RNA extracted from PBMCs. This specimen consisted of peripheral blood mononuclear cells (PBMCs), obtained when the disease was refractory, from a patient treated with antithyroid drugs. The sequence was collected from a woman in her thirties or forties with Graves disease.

The CDR3 protein is CASSYRTDTGELFF. The CDR3 DNA follows: TGTGCCAGCAGTTATCGGACAGACACCGGGGAGCTGTTTTTT. V usage is TRBV3-1 and J usage is TRBJ2-2; tentative D call: TRBD1 (6 bases). The CDR3 is 14 amino acids. CDR1 LGHDT and CDR2 YNNKEL come from the germline V gene (reference sequence). Deletions cut 6 bases from V and 3 bases from J, with 11 bases between.